This T cell receptor beta chain was captured by sequencing in a study of cytomegalovirus exposure and HLA in healthy donors (dated by TCRdb to 2015 to 2018). For context, the study as a whole: An earlier analysis of some 600 of the donors reported 250 to 350 Gb of sequence data and roughly 120 million unique TCR beta sequences obtained from around 170 million T cells. About 300 gigabases of sequencing data and around 87 million unique TCR sequences were included in an early release covering 500 to 750 HLA-typed donors. Of the roughly 400 genotyped donors, over 70% fell in the genetic ancestry cluster associated with self-reported Caucasian donors. The study aimed to test whether signatures of past pathogen exposure could be identified by cataloging public T cell receptors. The study profiled the T cell repertoires of around 700 subjects by immunosequencing and related them to cytomegalovirus serostatus. In addition to the first cohort of 500 to 850 subjects, a separate validation cohort of 130 or so different subjects was used. The study combined high-throughput TCR immunosequencing, statistical association of individual TCRs with disease status, and machine learning to predict cytomegalovirus infection status. A later analysis re-analyzed previously published TCR beta repertoires from 500 to 700 donors and added high-resolution HLA genotyping to study TCR occurrence patterns. Rather than drawing on any new phenotypic data, the later analysis identified candidate immune exposures from TCR beta sequences and the way those sequences occurred across donors. In an earlier analysis of 500 to 650 of the donors, high-throughput TCR beta sequencing was used to judge whether each TCR beta V gene segment behaved as functional or pseudogenic. Donor age, sex, ethnicity and CMV serostatus were compiled alongside the repertoire data. A later genetic analysis took genome-wide SNP genotypes for about three fifths of the roughly 670 donors and used that subset as a discovery cohort. Every discovery cohort repertoire had been produced on one sequencing platform. HLA typing covered class I and class II loci at four-digit resolution. Typing coverage differed by locus: A, B, C, DRB1 and DQB1 were typed in roughly 629-640 donors, DQA1 in 522, DPA1 in 600 to 610, and DPB1 in approximately 450. Several DR-DQ haplotypes were handled as single units for association and clustering because linkage in the cohort was strong. Among 350 to 400 genotyped donors of the cohort, an average of about 240,000 unique TCR beta nucleotide sequences were sequenced per donor, about a sixth of them non-productive. Overall study outcomes, separate from this receptor: Over 15 rarely observed V segments, including chromosome 9 orphons, were excluded from the earlier analysis of a few hundred of the donors because counts were too low. The authors suggested that the approach could potentially be generalized to other disease states and immunological phenotypes. Specific HLA alleles were associated with about 17,000 TCR beta sequences at a false discovery rate of 0.05 in a later analysis. Linkage disequilibrium might explain the correlated functional status among segregating V segments, but an unknown experimental factor could not be excluded. A later analysis found that HLA-associated TCR beta chains were more clonally expanded and had lower generation probabilities than equally common non-associated chains. A later genetic analysis associated a missense DCLRE1C variant with V-gene and J-gene trimming of TCR beta chains, and an independent cohort replicated the association. In a later analysis, TCR association rates were found to vary across HLA loci, with the most associated TCRs seen for DRB1 alleles and the fewest for HLA-C alleles. A further reported finding was that TCR beta sequences accurately predicted the HLA-A and HLA-B alleles for most subjects in the first cohort. In a later analysis, most CMV-associated TCR beta chains were found to appear HLA-restricted, with HLA associations seemingly driven largely by CMV exposure. According to a later analysis, parvovirus B19, influenza, CMV and Epstein-Barr virus appeared linked to several top co-occurrence clusters. In a later genetic analysis, fewer N-insertions in productive TCRs were reported among donors in an Asian-associated ancestry cluster than the roughly 670-donor mean. In an earlier analysis of more than 500 of the donors, most TCR beta V segments appeared in productive rearrangements about 87% or about 30% of the time, broadly matching IMGT annotations. The classifier was reported to diagnose cytomegalovirus status with high specificity and sensitivity in both the original and validation cohorts. Because HLA typing was unavailable for some donors at each locus, only the typed subset was used in association tests. Only TCR beta chains were sequenced in this cohort, and the absence of alpha or paired-chain data limited detectable features. Presence/absence analyses assumed roughly uniform sequencing depth across donors, an assumption that may not hold. Most TCR sequences were seen in very few donors, while some public TCRs were found in many individuals. A few of the identified cytomegalovirus-associated TCR beta chains were confirmed in vitro to be specific for cytomegalovirus antigens. A cluster of highly shared sequence variants was judged likely to be a technical artifact of the sequencing pipeline. The only immune exposure information available for the cohort was CMV serostatus. The study listed 150 to 200 TCR beta chains as associated with cytomegalovirus. When HLA alleles, especially DR and DQ, strongly co-occurred, attributing TCR associations to individual alleles was difficult.

Receptor libraries were prepared by the immunoSEQ multiplex PCR assay. A mixture of 60 forward primers for TCR Vbeta segments and 13 reverse primers for TCR Jbeta segments was used in the multiplex PCR. Amplification of the CDR3 region of rearranged TCR beta genes was performed with a multiplex PCR assay on genomic DNA. The amplified TCR beta libraries were sequenced on the Illumina HiSeq System as 87-base-pair reads. The authors processed their data as follows. Across the 670 or so repertoires, a later analysis counted 75 million to 90 million unique TCR beta chains, about 10 million of which were shared by at least two donors. A nearest-neighbor algorithm error-corrected the raw reads and collapsed the reads into unique sequences, merging closely related sequences to remove PCR and sequencing errors. CDR3 sequences were aligned to IMGT reference sequences to assign V, D and J gene segments. Each retained sequence needed at least a six-nucleotide match to both a V gene segment and a J gene segment. A rearrangement was called productive if the CDR3 had no stop codons and remained in frame with V and J, and every other rearrangement was called non-productive. CDR3 was defined according to IMGT convention as the region running from the second conserved V-encoded cysteine to the conserved J-encoded phenylalanine. The earlier analysis of roughly 590 of the donors excluded any sequence lacking an unambiguous match to a single V gene segment. An earlier analysis of around 600 of the donors classified V segments as functional when productive rearrangements were above 56.7% and as segregating when the standard deviation between donors was above 5%. A statistical classification framework was built for diagnosing cytomegalovirus status from the catalog of TCR beta chain sequences. A later analysis assigned V and J genes by comparing TCR nucleotide sequences with IMGT/GENE-DB human TR gene sequences. In a later analysis, CDR3 sequences and most-parsimonious VDJ recombination scenarios were assigned using the TCRdist pipeline. In a later analysis, every TCR beta chain was defined by the combination of its CDR3 amino acid sequence and its V-gene family, and reads without a unique V-gene family were dropped. A later analysis removed several hundred highly shared, low-generation-probability nucleotide sequences to deal with suspected cross-contamination and a sequencing artifact. For each public chain, a later analysis derived a clonal expansion index from normalized ranks of inferred template counts within each repertoire. In a later analysis, generation probabilities were computed using a VDJ recombination model fitted to out-of-frame rearrangements, and the results were checked against IGoR. A later analysis scored TCR-TCR, TCR-HLA and TCR-CMV co-occurrence with hypergeometric tests, applying a repertoire-size bias correction to TCR pairs. False discovery rates were estimated in a later analysis by permuting HLA or CMV assignments 20 times. In a later analysis, co-occurring TCRs were grouped using DBSCAN, and TCRdist sequence similarity was added for clustering within HLA-allele-positive subsets. For co-occurrence clustering, repertoires with fewer than 30,000 or more than 120,000 public chains were excluded, along with roughly 5 repertoires with anomalous nucleotide sharing. The source is immuneACCESS, and TCRdb retained only in-frame sequences with V and J called. Part of the clones is not carried over; for the studies checked, unresolved V genes explain less than half of this, and the remainder is unexplained. Clone size and the V and J calls come from that table; the DNA yielded D and trimming. The sample contains about 130,000 clones, under 85% of them found a single time. The ten largest clonotypes hold more than 1.5% of the sample.

In total, roughly 710 healthy bone marrow donors made up the cohort. At the time of sampling, every cohort member was nominally healthy, though immune exposures that went unrecorded were likely present. The donor tested CMV seronegative and was one of the 352 seronegative cohort members. A peripheral blood sample was provided by each donor, and peripheral blood mononuclear cells were used for TCR beta sequencing. Genomic DNA extraction from the blood cell samples was performed with the Qiagen DNeasy Blood Extraction Kit. Remarks on this clone: Its binding antigen is unknown. Base qualities are not provided; no much larger clone lies one nucleotide away.

This TCR was sampled from a boy between 10 and 17 years old in good health and CMV-seronegative. The sample comprised PBMCs.

The bases read TGTGCCAGCAGCTCCGGACAGACCTCCTACAATGAGCAGTTCTTC. Translated, this is CASSSGQTSYNEQFF. The V and J genes are TRBV13 and TRBJ2-1; the D segment could be TRBD1, given 6 matching bases. From its cysteine to its phenylalanine, the CDR3 spans 15 amino acids. Kept here is only the CDR3 DNA, which spans 45 bases and is read in frame from base 1. According to the germline V gene (reference sequence), CDR1 reads PRHDT and CDR2 reads FYEKMQ. Relative to germline, V is 4 bases shorter and J is 0 bases shorter, with 10 bases between their ends.